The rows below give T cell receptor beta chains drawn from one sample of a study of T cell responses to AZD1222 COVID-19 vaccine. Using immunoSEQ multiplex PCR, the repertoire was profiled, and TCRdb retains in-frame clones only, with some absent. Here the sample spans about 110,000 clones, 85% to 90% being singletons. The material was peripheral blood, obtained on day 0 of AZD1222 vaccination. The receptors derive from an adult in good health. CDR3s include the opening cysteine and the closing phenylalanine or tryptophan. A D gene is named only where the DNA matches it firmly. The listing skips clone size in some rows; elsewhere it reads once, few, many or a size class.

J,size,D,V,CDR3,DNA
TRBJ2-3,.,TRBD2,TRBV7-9,CASSLGLAGAWSTDTQYF,TGTGCCAGCAGCTTAGGACTAGCGGGAGCATGGAGCACAGATACGCAGTATTTT
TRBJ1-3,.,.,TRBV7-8,CASSSDRNSGNTIYF,TGTGCCAGCAGCTCCGACAGGAACTCTGGAAACACCATATATTTT
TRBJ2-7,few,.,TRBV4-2,CASSQDQGRYEQYF,TGTGCCAGCAGCCAAGACCAGGGCCGCTACGAGCAGTACTTC
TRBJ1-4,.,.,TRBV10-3,CAIRQGGNEKLFF,TGTGCCATCAGACAGGGAGGTAATGAAAAACTGTTTTTT
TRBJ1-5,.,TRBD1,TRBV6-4,CASSDVRDRGGSNQPQHF,TGTGCCAGCAGTGACGTCCGGGACAGGGGGGGTAGCAATCAGCCCCAGCATTTT
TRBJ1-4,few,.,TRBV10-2,CASRRGLQSEKLFF,TGCGCCAGCCGACGGGGACTCCAAAGTGAAAAACTGTTTTTT
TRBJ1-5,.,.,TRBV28,CASSSWGKGFTGDSSNQPQHF,TGTGCCAGCAGTTCATGGGGAAAAGGGTTTACAGGCGATTCTAGCAATCAGCCCCAGCATTTT
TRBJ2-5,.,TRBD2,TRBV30,CACFAGGSQETQYF,TGTGCCTGTTTTGCGGGGGGGTCCCAAGAGACCCAGTACTTC
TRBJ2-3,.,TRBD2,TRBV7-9,CASSFPGGRDTQYF,TGTGCCAGCAGCTTTCCGGGAGGACGAGATACGCAGTATTTT
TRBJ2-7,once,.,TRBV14,CASSMARGGFGEQYF,TGTGCCAGCAGCATGGCTAGGGGGGGTTTCGGCGAGCAGTACTTC
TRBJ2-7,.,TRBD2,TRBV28,CASSSLAGGPNEQYF,TGTGCCAGCAGTTCCCTAGCGGGAGGGCCCAACGAGCAGTACTTC
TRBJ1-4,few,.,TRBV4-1,CASSQVDMPKLFF,TGCGCCAGCAGCCAAGTCGACATGCCTAAACTGTTTTTT
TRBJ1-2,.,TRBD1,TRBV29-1,CSVEGDRVGDTF,TGCAGCGTTGAGGGGGACAGGGTCGGTGACACCTTC
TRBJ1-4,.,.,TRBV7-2,CASSKGPVKKLFF,TGTGCCAGCAGCAAGGGTCCAGTCAAAAAACTGTTTTTT
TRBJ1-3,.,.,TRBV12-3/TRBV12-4,CAIQWHLGATIYF,TGTGCCATCCAATGGCACCTTGGGGCCACCATATATTTT
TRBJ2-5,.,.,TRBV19,CASSMASAAETQYF,TGTGCCAGTAGTATGGCCAGCGCAGCCGAGACCCAGTACTTC
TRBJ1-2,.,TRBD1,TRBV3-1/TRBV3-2,CASRNRGDYGYTF,TGTGCCAGCAGAAACAGGGGCGACTATGGCTACACCTTC
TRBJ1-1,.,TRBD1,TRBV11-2,CASSPRGLVGTEAFF,TGTGCCAGCAGCCCCAGGGGGCTGGTGGGCACTGAAGCTTTCTTT
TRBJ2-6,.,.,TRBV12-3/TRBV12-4,CVSSFRGANVLTF,TGTGTCAGCAGTTTTCGTGGGGCCAACGTCCTGACTTTC
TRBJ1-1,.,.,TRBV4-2,CASSRGLQGGTEAFF,TGTGCCAGCAGCCGGGGACTCCAAGGAGGCACTGAAGCTTTCTTT
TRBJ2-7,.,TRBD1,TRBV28,CASSLTMTGNYEQYF,TGTGCCAGCAGTCTCACTATGACAGGGAACTACGAGCAGTACTTC
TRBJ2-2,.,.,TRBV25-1,CASSGQAWGTGELFF,TGTGCCAGCAGTGGGCAGGCCTGGGGGACCGGGGAGCTGTTTTTT
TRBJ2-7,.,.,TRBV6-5,CASSRGLLYEQYF,TGTGCCAGCAGTCGCGGACTCCTCTACGAGCAGTACTTC
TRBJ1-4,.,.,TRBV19,CASSMGGGPNEKLFF,TGTGCCAGTAGTATGGGCGGGGGCCCTAATGAAAAACTGTTTTTT
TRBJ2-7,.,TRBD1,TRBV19,CASSIARGSYEQYF,TGTGCCAGTAGTATAGCCAGGGGGTCCTACGAGCAGTACTTC
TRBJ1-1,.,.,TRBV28,CASTGPGARTEAFF,TGTGCCAGCACGGGGCCAGGGGCGAGAACTGAAGCTTTCTTT
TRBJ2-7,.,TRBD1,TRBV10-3,CAISVGQGNPEQYF,TGTGCCATCAGTGTTGGACAGGGTAACCCCGAGCAGTACTTC
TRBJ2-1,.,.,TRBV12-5,CASGLGTEQFF,TGTGCTAGTGGTTTGGGGACTGAGCAGTTCTTC
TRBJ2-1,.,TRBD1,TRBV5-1,CASSFGTGQIYNEQFF,TGCGCCAGCAGCTTCGGAACGGGACAGATTTACAATGAGCAGTTCTTC
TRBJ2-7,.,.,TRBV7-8,CASSSTPTLGRGSPYEQYF,TGTGCCAGCAGCTCCACGCCGACCCTAGGCCGGGGGAGTCCCTACGAGCAGTACTTC
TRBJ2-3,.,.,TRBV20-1,CSSYRADTQYF,TGCAGTTCCTACAGGGCAGATACGCAGTATTTT
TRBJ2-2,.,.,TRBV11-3,CASSLDRNTGELFF,TGTGCCAGCAGCCTCGACAGGAACACCGGGGAGCTGTTTTTT
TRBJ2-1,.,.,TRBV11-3,CASSLDSAFGGNEQFF,TGTGCCAGCAGCTTAGATTCAGCGTTTGGGGGTAATGAGCAGTTCTTC
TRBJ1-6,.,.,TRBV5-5,CASTHSGNTYNSPLHF,TGTGCCAGCACGCATAGTGGGAACACCTATAATTCACCCCTCCACTTT